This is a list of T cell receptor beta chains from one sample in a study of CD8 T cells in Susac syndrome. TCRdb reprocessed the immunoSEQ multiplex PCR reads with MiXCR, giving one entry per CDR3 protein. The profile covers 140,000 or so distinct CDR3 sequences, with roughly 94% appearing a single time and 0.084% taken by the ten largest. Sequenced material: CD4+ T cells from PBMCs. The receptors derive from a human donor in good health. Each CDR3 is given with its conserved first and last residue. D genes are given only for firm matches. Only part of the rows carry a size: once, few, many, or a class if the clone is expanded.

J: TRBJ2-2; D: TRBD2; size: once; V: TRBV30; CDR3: CAWSRLAGAGELFF; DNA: TGTGCCTGGAGCCGACTAGCGGGAGCCGGGGAGCTGTTTTTT
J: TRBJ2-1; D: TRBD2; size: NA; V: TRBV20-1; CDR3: CSAEGAGGDEQFF; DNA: TGCAGTGCGGAGGGAGCGGGAGGGGATGAGCAGTTCTTC
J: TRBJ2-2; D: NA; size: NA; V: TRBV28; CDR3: CASSPTRRRTGELFF; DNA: TGTGCCAGCAGTCCAACCCGCCGTCGAACCGGGGAGCTGTTTTTT
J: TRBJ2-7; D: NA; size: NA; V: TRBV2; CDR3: CASSPTTSTYEQYF; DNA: TGTGCCAGCAGTCCCACGACTTCCACCTACGAGCAGTACTTC
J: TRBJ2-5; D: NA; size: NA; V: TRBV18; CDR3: CASSPPVTGLQETQYF; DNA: TGTGCCAGCTCACCACCGGTTACAGGGTTACAAGAGACCCAGTACTTC
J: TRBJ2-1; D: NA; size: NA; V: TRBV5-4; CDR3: CAIMGGPGEKQFF; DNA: TGTGCCATTATGGGAGGTCCCGGTGAAAAGCAGTTCTTC
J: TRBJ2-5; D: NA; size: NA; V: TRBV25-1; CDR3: CASSEPRGSRETQYF; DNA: TGTGCCAGCAGTGAGCCCCGGGGGAGTCGAGAGACCCAGTACTTC
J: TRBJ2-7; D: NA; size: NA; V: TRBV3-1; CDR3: CASSQDRGWDEQYF; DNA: TGTGCCAGCAGCCAAGATAGGGGTTGGGACGAGCAGTACTTC
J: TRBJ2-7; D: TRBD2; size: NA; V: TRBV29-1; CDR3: CSVGGRAYEQYF; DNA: TGCAGCGTTGGGGGGAGGGCCTACGAGCAGTACTTC
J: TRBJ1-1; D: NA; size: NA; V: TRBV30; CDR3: CAWTRRPGHEAFF; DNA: TGTGCCTGGACCCGGAGGCCCGGGCATGAAGCTTTCTTT
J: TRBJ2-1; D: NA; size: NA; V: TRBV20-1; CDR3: CSARDGLGGGEQFF; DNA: TGCAGTGCTAGAGATGGCTTAGGAGGGGGTGAGCAGTTCTTC
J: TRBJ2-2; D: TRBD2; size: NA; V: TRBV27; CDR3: CASKPGGTTSTGELFF; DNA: TGTGCCAGCAAGCCCGGCGGGACTACCTCCACCGGGGAGCTGTTTTTT
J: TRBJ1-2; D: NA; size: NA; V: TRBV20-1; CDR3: CSALHPNYGYTF; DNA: TGCAGTGCTTTACATCCTAACTATGGCTACACCTTC
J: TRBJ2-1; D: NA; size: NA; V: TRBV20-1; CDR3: CSASSKRVSYNEQFF; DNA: TGCAGTGCTAGCTCCAAGCGGGTCTCCTACAATGAGCAGTTCTTC
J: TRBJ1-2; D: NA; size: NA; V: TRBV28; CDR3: CASSQQPSNYGYTF; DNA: TGTGCCAGCAGTCAACAACCTAGCAACTATGGCTACACCTTC
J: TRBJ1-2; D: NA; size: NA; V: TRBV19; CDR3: CASSYKPRGDYGYTF; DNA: TGTGCCAGTAGTTATAAACCCCGTGGAGACTATGGCTACACCTTC
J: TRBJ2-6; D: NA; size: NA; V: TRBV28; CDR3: CASSLTGTLSGANVLTF; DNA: TGTGCCAGCAGCCTAACCGGGACTCTCTCTGGGGCCAACGTCCTGACTTTC
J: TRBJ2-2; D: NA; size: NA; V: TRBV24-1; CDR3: CATSDLDGELFF; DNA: TGTGCCACCAGTGATTTGGACGGGGAGCTGTTTTTT
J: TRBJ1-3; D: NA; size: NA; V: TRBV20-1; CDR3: CSARGGPPYSGNTIYF; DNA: TGCAGTGCTAGAGGAGGACCACCTTACTCTGGAAACACCATATATTTT
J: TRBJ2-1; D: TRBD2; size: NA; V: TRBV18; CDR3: CASSQDGLAGVQYNEQFF; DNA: TGTGCCAGCTCACAGGACGGACTAGCGGGAGTACAATACAATGAGCAGTTCTTC
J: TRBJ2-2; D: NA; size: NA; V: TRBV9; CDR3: CASSDTNAGELFF; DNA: TGTGCCAGCAGCGACACCAATGCCGGGGAGCTGTTTTTT
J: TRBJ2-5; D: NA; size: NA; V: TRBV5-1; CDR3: CASSLDGVETQYF; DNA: TGCGCCAGCAGCCTCGACGGGGTCGAGACCCAGTACTTC
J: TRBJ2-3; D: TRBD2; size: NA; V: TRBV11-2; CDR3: CASSKGLAGGRGDTQYF; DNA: TGTGCCAGCAGCAAGGGACTAGCGGGAGGAAGGGGTGATACGCAGTATTTT
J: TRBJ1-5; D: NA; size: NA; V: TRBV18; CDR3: CASSPSRNQPQHF; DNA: TGTGCCAGCTCACCCAGCCGCAATCAGCCCCAGCATTTT
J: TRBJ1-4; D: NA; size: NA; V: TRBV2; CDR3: CASSEGRGGEKLFF; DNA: TGTGCCAGCAGTGAGGGCAGGGGTGGTGAAAAACTGTTTTTT
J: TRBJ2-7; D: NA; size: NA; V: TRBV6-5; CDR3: CASSYRQERNSIYEQYF; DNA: TGTGCCAGCAGTTACCGACAGGAACGAAATTCGATCTACGAGCAGTACTTC
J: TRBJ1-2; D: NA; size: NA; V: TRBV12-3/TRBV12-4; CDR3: CASNLQGRYGYTF; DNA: TGTGCCAGCAACCTACAGGGTCGGTATGGCTACACCTTC
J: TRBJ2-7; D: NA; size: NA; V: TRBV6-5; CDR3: CASSRLSEQYF; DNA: TGTGCCAGCAGCCGGCTCTCTGAGCAGTACTTC
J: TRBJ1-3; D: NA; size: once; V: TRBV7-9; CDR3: CASSSARVGNTIYF; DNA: TGTGCCAGCAGCTCCGCCAGGGTTGGAAACACCATATATTTT
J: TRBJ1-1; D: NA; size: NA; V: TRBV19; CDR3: CASSTRDRGEAFF; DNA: TGTGCCAGTAGTACCCGGGACCGAGGGGAAGCTTTCTTT
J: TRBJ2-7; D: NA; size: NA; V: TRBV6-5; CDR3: CASSYRGGLGTTYEQYF; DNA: TGTGCCAGCAGTTATAGGGGGGGCTTGGGGACCACCTACGAGCAGTACTTC
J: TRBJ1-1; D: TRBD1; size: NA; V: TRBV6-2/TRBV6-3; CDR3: CASSPGGQGARTEAFF; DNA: TGTGCCAGCAGTCCTGGGGGACAGGGGGCGAGAACTGAAGCTTTCTTT
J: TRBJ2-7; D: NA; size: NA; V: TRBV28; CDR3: CASSLSPGRVQYF; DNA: TGTGCCAGCAGTTTATCCCCAGGGCGGGTGCAGTACTTC
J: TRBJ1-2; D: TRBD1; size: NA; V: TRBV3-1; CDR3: CASSQAETGGFGPNYGYTF; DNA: TGTGCCAGCAGCCAAGCTGAGACAGGGGGCTTTGGCCCAAACTATGGCTACACCTTC
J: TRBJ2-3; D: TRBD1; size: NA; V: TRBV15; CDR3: CATSGGRDRGQLRSTDTQYF; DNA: TGTGCCACCAGCGGCGGGAGGGACAGGGGGCAGTTGCGGAGCACAGATACGCAGTATTTT
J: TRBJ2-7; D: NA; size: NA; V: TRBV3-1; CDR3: CASSRAAPWGNEQYF; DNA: TGTGCCAGCAGCCGGGCGGCCCCTTGGGGTAACGAGCAGTACTTC
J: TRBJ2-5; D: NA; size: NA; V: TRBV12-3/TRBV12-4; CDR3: CASSWLAGGETQYF; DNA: TGTGCCAGCAGTTGGCTAGCCGGGGGTGAGACCCAGTACTTC
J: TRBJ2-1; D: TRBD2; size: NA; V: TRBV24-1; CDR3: CATSDPTGTSGSGEQFF; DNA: TGTGCCACCAGTGATCCTACCGGGACTAGCGGGAGTGGTGAGCAGTTCTTC
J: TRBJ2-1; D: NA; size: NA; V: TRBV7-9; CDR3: CASSFRQYSYNEQFF; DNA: TGTGCCAGCAGCTTCCGACAGTACTCCTACAATGAGCAGTTCTTC
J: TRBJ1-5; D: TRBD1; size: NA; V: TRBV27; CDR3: CASSPFRQGLQPQHF; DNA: TGTGCCAGCAGTCCCTTTCGACAGGGCCTTCAGCCCCAGCATTTT
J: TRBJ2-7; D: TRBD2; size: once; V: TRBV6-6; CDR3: CASSYSGRSDSYEQYF; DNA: TGTGCCAGCAGTTATAGCGGGAGGTCCGACTCCTACGAGCAGTACTTC
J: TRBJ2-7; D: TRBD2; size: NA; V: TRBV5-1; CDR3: CASSLALAGVLSYEQYF; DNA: TGCGCCAGCAGCTTGGCTCTAGCGGGAGTCTTATCCTACGAGCAGTACTTC
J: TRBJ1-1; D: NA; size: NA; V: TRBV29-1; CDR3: CSVQRSLNTEAFF; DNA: TGCAGCGTCCAGAGGTCGCTGAACACTGAAGCTTTCTTT
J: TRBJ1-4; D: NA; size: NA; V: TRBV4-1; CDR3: CASSRNEKLFF; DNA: TGCGCCAGCAGCCGCAATGAAAAACTGTTTTTT
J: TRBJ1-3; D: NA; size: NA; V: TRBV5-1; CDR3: CASSLDAGAGNTIYF; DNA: TGCGCCAGCAGCTTGGACGCGGGGGCGGGGAACACCATATATTTT
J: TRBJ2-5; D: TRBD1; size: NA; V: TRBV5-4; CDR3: CASSPRQGQETQYF; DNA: TGTGCCAGCAGCCCCCGACAGGGCCAAGAGACCCAGTACTTC
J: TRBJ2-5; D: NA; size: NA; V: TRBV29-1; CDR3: CSVEDWTDQETQYF; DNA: TGCAGCGTTGAAGATTGGACGGACCAAGAGACCCAGTACTTC
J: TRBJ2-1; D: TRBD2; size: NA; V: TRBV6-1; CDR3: CASSGLAGGPPEQFF; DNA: TGTGCCAGCAGTGGACTAGCGGGAGGGCCCCCTGAGCAGTTCTTC
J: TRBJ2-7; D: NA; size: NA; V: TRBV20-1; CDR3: CSARPPGSYEQYF; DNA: TGCAGTGCTAGGCCCCCCGGGTCCTACGAGCAGTACTTC
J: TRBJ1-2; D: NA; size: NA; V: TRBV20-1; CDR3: CSARGFDAVGSGYTF; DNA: TGCAGTGCTAGAGGATTTGACGCCGTGGGCTCTGGCTACACCTTC
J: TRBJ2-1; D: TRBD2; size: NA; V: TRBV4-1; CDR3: CASSQGPTREGEQFF; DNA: TGCGCCAGCAGCCAAGGACCTACCAGGGAGGGCGAGCAGTTCTTC
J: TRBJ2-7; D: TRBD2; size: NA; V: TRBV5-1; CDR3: CASRRLAVSYEQYF; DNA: TGCGCCAGCAGAAGACTAGCGGTATCCTACGAGCAGTACTTC